The T cell receptor beta chain described here comes from a study of T cell responses to AZD1222 COVID-19 vaccine. TCRdb's table, derived via immunoSEQ multiplex PCR, lists solely in-frame clones and lacks some. The profile covers some 150,000 clones, with about 90% appearing a single time and about 4.6% taken by the ten largest. Germline values: CDR1 MNHNY, CDR2 SVGAGI (reference sequence). V lost 8 bases, J lost 2 bases, and 7 bases lay in between. This CDR3 is 11 amino acids long. The sample consisted of peripheral blood, taken on day 0 of MenACWY control vaccination. The V and J genes are TRBV6-6 and TRBJ2-7; no firm D call. This sequence was found in an adult in good health. In nucleotides, the CDR3 is TGTGCCAGCGGTTTCCCCTACGAGCAGTACTTC. Translation gives CASGFPYEQYF.